This is a list of T cell receptor beta chains from one sample in a study of blood T cell repertoires in COVID-19. The protocol was immunoSEQ multiplex PCR, while the TCRdb copy is restricted to in-frame clones and leaves out a portion. The top ten hold about 12% of the sample, which has around 80,000 clones, approximately 80% seen once. Material: peripheral blood. These receptors all come from a man at least 80 years old with acute or convalescent COVID-19. CDR3s include the opening cysteine and the closing phenylalanine or tryptophan. The order of the fields is V gene, D gene, clone size, J gene, CDR3 DNA, CDR3 protein. The D gene is left open where the match is weak. Only part of the rows carry a size: once, few, many, or a class if the clone is expanded.

v_gene: TRBV18; d_gene: TRBD2; abundance: few; j_gene: TRBJ2-3; CDR3nt: TGTGCCAGCTCGCCCGGGGGGGCCCCAGATACGCAGTATTTT; CDR3aa: CASSPGGAPDTQYF
v_gene: TRBV7-8; d_gene: -; abundance: -; j_gene: TRBJ2-1; CDR3nt: TGTGCCAGCAGCGAAACGGGCGGGGGCTTCTCCTACAATGAGCAGTTCTTC; CDR3aa: CASSETGGGFSYNEQFF
v_gene: TRBV6-4; d_gene: TRBD2; abundance: -; j_gene: TRBJ2-1; CDR3nt: TGTGCCAGCAGGCCACTAGCGGGGGGTTACAATGAGCAGTTCTTC; CDR3aa: CASRPLAGGYNEQFF
v_gene: TRBV28; d_gene: TRBD1; abundance: -; j_gene: TRBJ1-5; CDR3nt: TGTGCCAGCAGTACGCGGACAGGGTGGCAGCCCCAGCATTTT; CDR3aa: CASSTRTGWQPQHF
v_gene: TRBV19; d_gene: TRBD2; abundance: -; j_gene: TRBJ2-1; CDR3nt: TGTGCCAGTAGTACAACCGGGACTAGCGGGGGGTTGGATGAGCAGTTCTTC; CDR3aa: CASSTTGTSGGLDEQFF
v_gene: TRBV5-8; d_gene: -; abundance: -; j_gene: TRBJ2-1; CDR3nt: TGTGCCAGCAGCTTGGGACAGGCTGGCCACAATGAGCAGTTCTTC; CDR3aa: CASSLGQAGHNEQFF
v_gene: TRBV7-3; d_gene: -; abundance: -; j_gene: TRBJ1-2; CDR3nt: TGTGCCAGCGCGAGAGAGGGTTCCACCTATGGCTACACCTTC; CDR3aa: CASAREGSTYGYTF
v_gene: TRBV13; d_gene: TRBD2; abundance: -; j_gene: TRBJ2-2; CDR3nt: TGTGCCAGCCTATTAGGCGGGGGGGCCGTCGGGGAGCTGTTTTTT; CDR3aa: CASLLGGGAVGELFF
v_gene: TRBV7-8; d_gene: TRBD2; abundance: -; j_gene: TRBJ2-1; CDR3nt: TGTGCCAGCAGCCACATCCCGGGACTAGCGGCGGATACCTCCTACAATGAGCAGTTCTTC; CDR3aa: CASSHIPGLAADTSYNEQFF
v_gene: TRBV6-5; d_gene: TRBD2; abundance: -; j_gene: TRBJ2-3; CDR3nt: TGTGCCAGCAGTTACTCGAGGGCTAGCGGGGCAGATACGCAGTATTTT; CDR3aa: CASSYSRASGADTQYF
v_gene: TRBV2; d_gene: TRBD1; abundance: -; j_gene: TRBJ2-5; CDR3nt: TGTGCCAGCGAGGGGACAGGGAAAGAGACCCAGTACTTC; CDR3aa: CASEGTGKETQYF
v_gene: TRBV7-8; d_gene: -; abundance: -; j_gene: TRBJ2-7; CDR3nt: TGTGCCAGTGCTAGGAGCTCCTACGAGCAGTACTTC; CDR3aa: CASARSSYEQYF